Detailed here is one T cell receptor (beta chain). This specimen comes from a study of blood T cells in healthy people across ages. A second PCR of about 7 to 12 cycles used a sample-barcoded 5' primer and a J-beta primer mix. TCRdb used MiXCR to reprocess the 5' RACE reads, holding one entry per CDR3 protein. The sample yields about 1.8 million distinct CDR3 sequences, about 50% seen once. V lost 4 bases and J lost 0, with 13 bases in between. Germline assignment: CDR1 MNHNS and CDR2 SASEGT. The CDR3 length is 16 residues. The sample comprised blood. The chain joins TRBV6-1 to TRBJ2-4; no definite D call. The clonotype originates from a woman in her thirties or forties in good health. The CDR3: CASSVRQDLAKNIQYF. The CDR3 DNA reads as TGTGCCAGCAGTGTCAGGCAAGATTTAGCCAAAAACATTCAGTACTTC.